The 20 T cell receptor beta chains below were found in one sample sequenced in a study of long-term antiretroviral therapy in people with HIV. At survey level, the immunoSEQ assay was run in its v3.0 version. Using immunoSEQ multiplex PCR, the repertoire was profiled, and TCRdb retains in-frame clones only, with some absent. This table has about 18,000 clones, 91% appearing once. Sample: unsorted PBMCs, taken 3 years after starting antiretroviral therapy. Receptors were obtained from a man aged 45-65 years with HIV.

This rearrangement joins TRBV5-1 to TRBJ2-7, with a tentative D call TRBD1 (5 bases). The CDR3 runs to 14 residues. Looked up from germline, CDR1 is SGHRS and CDR2 is YFSETQ. V shed 1 base and J shed 4 bases, with 12 bases lying between them. The CDR3 DNA is TGCGCCAGCAGCTTGCTTCAGGGAAGGTACGAGCAGTACTTC. Translating it yields CASSLLQGRYEQYF.

The chain uses TRBV6-1 and TRBJ2-7; D remains ambiguous. Trimming removed 8 bases at V and 3 bases at J, with 14 bases between. The CDR3 is 13 residues long. CDR1 is MNHNS and CDR2 is SASEGT in the germline V gene. CDR3 bases: TGTGCCAGCGACCTGGGAAACCTCTACGAGCAGTACTTC. Amino acid sequence: CASDLGNLYEQYF.

The chain carries TRBV5-4 and TRBJ1-2; tentative D call: TRBD1 (6 bases). Trimming removed 1 base from V and 6 bases from J, with 13 bases in between. The CDR3 length is 14 residues. The V gene's germline CDR1 is SGHNT and CDR2 YYREEE (reference sequence). The CDR3 nucleotides read TGTGCCAGCAGCTTGTGGGGGCTCTCAGATGGCTACACCTTC. Translating gives CASSLWGLSDGYTF.

The chain joins TRBV7-2 to TRBJ1-2; D perhaps matches TRBD1 (6 bases). There are 13 residues in the CDR3. Germline V lookup: CDR1 SGHTA, CDR2 FQGNSA. The V end lost 4 bases, the J end lost 4 bases, and 10 bases lay between the germline ends. This CDR3 reads CASSSQGPYGYTF. In nucleotides, the CDR3 is TGTGCCAGCAGCTCTCAGGGGCCCTATGGCTACACCTTC.

CDR3 residues: CASSLVLQAGPGELFF. The CDR3 DNA is TGTGCCAGCAGCTTAGTCCTTCAAGCGGGGCCCGGGGAGCTGTTTTTT. The chain uses TRBV11-2 and TRBJ2-2; 7 nucleotides match TRBD2. CDR3 length: 16 residues. CDR1 is SGHAT, CDR2 FQNNGV, per germline. J gave up 6 bases and V 1 base, and 8 bases lay outside the gene matches.

Points on this clone: The sample contains more than one DNA sequence encoding this CDR3. The gene calls are TRBV10-3 and TRBJ1-1, with 11 bases aligning to TRBD1. The length of the CDR3 is 14 residues. V lost 6 bases and J lost 5; bases outside the gene matches: 5. CDR1 is ENHRY, CDR2 SYGVKD, per germline. CDR3 bases: TGTGCCATCAGACCCGGACAGGGGGCAACTGAAGCTTTCTTT. Its translation: CAIRPGQGATEAFF.

The V call is TRBV7-5, the J call TRBJ2-1; TRBD1 was called by the table and not checked on the DNA. TRBV7-5 represents a pseudogene. The CDR3 runs to 15 residues. CDR3 nucleotide sequence: TGTGCCAGAAGCTCTTGTACAGGGGGGTCCAATGAGCAGTTCTTC. Translation: CARSSCTGGSNEQFF.

This clone was found once. The chain uses TRBV6-6 and TRBJ2-1; D is uncertain. Germline V gene data show CDR1 as MNHNY and CDR2 as SVGAGI (reference sequence). The CDR3 sequence is 12 residues long. V gave up 2 bases and J gave up 6 bases, with 5 bases separating them. The CDR3 is CASSYASNEQFF. The CDR3 DNA reads as TGTGCCAGCAGTTACGCTAGCAATGAGCAGTTCTTC.

This chain uses TRBV10-2 with TRBJ1-2; TRBD1 aligns across 7 bases. The CDR3 consists of 13 residues. Germline assignment: CDR1 WSHSY and CDR2 SAAADI. V dropped 0 bases and J dropped 7; count of bases not matched to a gene: 2. Here the CDR3 DNA reads TGCGCCAGCAGTGAGTCGACAGGGATTGGCTACACCTTC. Translating it yields CASSESTGIGYTF.

As to this clone: Germline is not matched at one junction end, which may reflect a read error. The rearrangement joins TRBV19 to TRBJ2-7, with 11 positions matching TRBD1. CDR1 is LNHDA, CDR2 SQIVND, per germline (reference sequence). CDR3 length: 14 amino acids. The CDR3: CASSMGQGGGEQYF. CDR3 DNA: TGTGCCAGCAGTATGGGACAGGGGGGAGGCGAGCAGTACTTC.

The rearrangement links TRBV6-6 to TRBJ2-6; 8 bases are shared with TRBD1. Germline trimming cut 10 bases from V and 0 bases from J; bases unmatched to any gene: 8. The CDR3 has 16 residues. Germline loops: CDR1 MNHNY, CDR2 SVGAGI (reference sequence). CDR3 DNA sequence: TGTGCCACCCCAGCCGGGACAGGCTCTGGGGCCAACGTCCTGACTTTC. The encoded protein is CATPAGTGSGANVLTF.

The CDR3 DNA is TGTGCCAGCAGAGTCGGGACTGCGAACACCGGGGAGCTGTTTTTT. Its protein product is CASRVGTANTGELFF. V gene TRBV2 combines with J gene TRBJ2-2, with a possible D match to TRBD2 (6 bases). V was trimmed by 6 bases and J by 0 bases, leaving 11 bases between them. Germline CDR1 reads SNHLY; CDR2 reads FYNNEI. The CDR3 length is 15 residues.

Worth noting for this clone: Other nucleotide sequences from this sample produce the same CDR3. This sequence joins TRBV9 and TRBJ1-2; D not resolved. The CDR3 sequence is 15 residues long. The ends were cut back, 0 bases at V and 0 bases at J, with 9 bases in the middle. Looked up from germline, CDR1 is SGDLS and CDR2 is YYNGEE. CDR3 protein: CASSVANGANYGYTF. The CDR3 DNA is TGTGCCAGCAGCGTAGCTAACGGCGCTAACTATGGCTACACCTTC.

This chain connects TRBV2 to TRBJ1-4, with TRBD1 as a possible D gene (6 bases). CDR1 and CDR2 from the germline V gene are SNHLY and FYNNEI. V lost 3 bases, J lost 7 bases, and 9 bases lay in between. CDR3 size: 13 residues. The CDR3 DNA reads TGTGCCAGCAGTGAGAGGGGGGGTGAAAAACTGTTTTTT. It specifies CASSERGGEKLFF.

The J gene is TRBJ1-6, the V gene TRBV4-3; tentative D call: TRBD1 (5 bases). The CDR3 contains 16 residues. V lost 0 bases and J 3 bases, leaving 9 bases between the germline ends. The germline V gene has CDR1 LGHNA and CDR2 YSLEER. CDR3: CASSQDRGNYNSPLHF. CDR3 sequence (DNA): TGCGCCAGCAGCCAAGATCGGGGGAACTATAATTCACCCCTCCACTTT.

The chain recombines TRBV27 with TRBJ2-1; D might be TRBD1 or TRBD2, each matching 5 bases. The CDR3 extends over 17 amino acids. Germline values: CDR1 MNHEY, CDR2 SMNVEV (reference sequence). Trimming took 2 bases from V and 0 from J, leaving 14 bases between them. CDR3 residues: CASSLGTAWSSYNEQFF. The CDR3 nucleotides read TGTGCCAGCAGTTTAGGGACCGCTTGGAGCTCCTACAATGAGCAGTTCTTC.

J is TRBJ2-3 and V is TRBV9; 9 bases are shared with TRBD2. V was pared by 0 bases and J by 5 bases, with 19 bases of the junction left unmatched. The CDR3 totals 20 residues. Germline CDR1 and CDR2: SGDLS and YYNGEE. The CDR3 reads CASSVGPGSAGGPIQDTQYF. The CDR3 coding sequence is TGTGCCAGCAGCGTAGGCCCAGGGTCTGCGGGGGGGCCGATTCAAGATACGCAGTATTTT. Using reference TRBV9 and TRBJ2-3 for the parts outside the CDR3, the full variable domain is DSGVTQTPKHLITATGQRVTLRCSPRSGDLSVYWYQQSLDQGLQFLIQYYNGEERAKGNILERFSAQQFPDLHSELNLSSLELGDSALYFCASSVGPGSAGGPIQDTQYFGPGTRLTVL.

V usage is TRBV7-6 and J usage is TRBJ2-7; 11 nucleotides match TRBD2. The CDR3 has 15 residues. The J segment lost 7 bases and the V segment lost 3 bases, leaving 8 bases of the junction unmatched. In germline, CDR1 is SGHVS, CDR2 FNYEAQ. CDR3 sequence: CASSLVAGGREEQYF. The CDR3 DNA reads as TGTGCCAGCAGCTTGGTAGCGGGGGGGCGGGAGGAGCAGTACTTC. The full variable domain, in which reference TRBV7-6 and TRBJ2-7 provide the parts outside the CDR3, is GAGVSQSPRYKVTKRGQDVALRCDPISGHVSLYWYRQALGQGPEFLTYFNYEAQQDKSGLPNDRFSAERPEGSISTLTIQRTEQRDSAMYRCASSLVAGGREEQYFGPGTRLTVT.

The J gene is TRBJ2-3, the V gene TRBV19; D possibly corresponds to TRBD1 (5 bases). CDR3 length: 15 residues. The V and J ends lost 4 bases and 1 base respectively, with 12 bases between them. Germline values: CDR1 LNHDA, CDR2 SQIVND (reference sequence). CDR3 coding DNA: TGTGCCAGTAGTAGAGACAGCCTCGGCACAGATACGCAGTATTTT. This translates into CASSRDSLGTDTQYF.

The rearrangement links TRBV6-1 to TRBJ2-2; D is unresolved. From germline, CDR1 is MNHNS and CDR2 SASEGT. V gave up 8 bases and J gave up 7 bases, with 8 bases separating them. The CDR3 totals 11 residues. CDR3 coding DNA: TGTGCCAGCCGTTTTAACGGGGAGCTGTTTTTT. Residues: CASRFNGELFF.